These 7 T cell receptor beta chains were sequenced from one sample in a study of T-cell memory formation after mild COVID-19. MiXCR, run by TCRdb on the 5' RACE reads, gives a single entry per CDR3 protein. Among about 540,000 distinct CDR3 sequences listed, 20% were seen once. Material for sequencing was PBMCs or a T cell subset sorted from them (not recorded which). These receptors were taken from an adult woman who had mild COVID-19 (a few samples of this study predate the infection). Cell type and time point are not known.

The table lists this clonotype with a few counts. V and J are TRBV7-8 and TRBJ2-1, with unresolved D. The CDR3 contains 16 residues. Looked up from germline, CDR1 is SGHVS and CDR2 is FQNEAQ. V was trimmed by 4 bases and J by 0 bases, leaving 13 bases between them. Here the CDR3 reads CASSSVSLNSYNEQFF. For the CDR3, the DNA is TGTGCCAGCAGCTCCGTGTCCCTTAACTCCTACAATGAGCAGTTCTTC.

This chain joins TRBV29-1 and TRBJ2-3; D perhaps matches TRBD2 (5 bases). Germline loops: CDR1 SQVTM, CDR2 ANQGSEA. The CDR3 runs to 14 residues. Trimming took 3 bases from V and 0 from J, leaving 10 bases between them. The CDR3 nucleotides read TGCAGCGTTGAGTTCCAGCGGAGCACAGATACGCAGTATTTT. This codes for CSVEFQRSTDTQYF.

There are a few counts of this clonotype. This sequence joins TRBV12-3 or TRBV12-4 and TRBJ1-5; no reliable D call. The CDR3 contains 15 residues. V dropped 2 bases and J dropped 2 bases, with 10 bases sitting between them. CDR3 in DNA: TGTGCCAGCAGTTTAAACCTGGGAGGCAATCAGCCCCAGCATTTT. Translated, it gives CASSLNLGGNQPQHF.

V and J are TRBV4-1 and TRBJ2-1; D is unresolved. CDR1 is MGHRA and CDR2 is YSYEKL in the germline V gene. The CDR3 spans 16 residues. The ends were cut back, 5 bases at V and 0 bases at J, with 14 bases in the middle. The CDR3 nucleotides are TGCGCCAGCAGCGGCCTTCAGACAAGCTCCTACAATGAGCAGTTCTTC. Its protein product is CASSGLQTSSYNEQFF.

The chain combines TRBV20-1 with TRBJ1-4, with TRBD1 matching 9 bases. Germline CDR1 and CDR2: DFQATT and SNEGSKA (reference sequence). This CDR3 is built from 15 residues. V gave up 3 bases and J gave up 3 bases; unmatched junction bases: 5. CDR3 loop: CSARKGTGSNEKLFF. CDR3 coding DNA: TGCAGTGCTAGGAAGGGGACAGGGTCTAATGAAAAACTGTTTTTT.

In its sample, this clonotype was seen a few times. The CDR3 coding sequence is TGTGCCAGCAGTGCGGGGTTCCGAAATCAGCCCCAGCATTTT. This gives the protein CASSAGFRNQPQHF. The chain recombines TRBV2 with TRBJ1-5; D unclear. This CDR3 is 14 amino acids long. With 4 bases removed from V and 4 bases from J, the gap between germline ends came to 11 bases. The germline V gene has CDR1 SNHLY and CDR2 FYNNEI.

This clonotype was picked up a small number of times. The CDR3 DNA sequence: TGTGCCAGCAGCGTAGGCCTAGAGGTCACTACAGATACGCAGTATTTT. Residues: CASSVGLEVTTDTQYF. The rearrangement uses TRBV9 and TRBJ2-3; D is unclear. This CDR3 has 16 residues. Trimming took 0 bases from V and 3 from J, leaving 14 bases between them. CDR1 is SGDLS, CDR2 YYNGEE, per germline.